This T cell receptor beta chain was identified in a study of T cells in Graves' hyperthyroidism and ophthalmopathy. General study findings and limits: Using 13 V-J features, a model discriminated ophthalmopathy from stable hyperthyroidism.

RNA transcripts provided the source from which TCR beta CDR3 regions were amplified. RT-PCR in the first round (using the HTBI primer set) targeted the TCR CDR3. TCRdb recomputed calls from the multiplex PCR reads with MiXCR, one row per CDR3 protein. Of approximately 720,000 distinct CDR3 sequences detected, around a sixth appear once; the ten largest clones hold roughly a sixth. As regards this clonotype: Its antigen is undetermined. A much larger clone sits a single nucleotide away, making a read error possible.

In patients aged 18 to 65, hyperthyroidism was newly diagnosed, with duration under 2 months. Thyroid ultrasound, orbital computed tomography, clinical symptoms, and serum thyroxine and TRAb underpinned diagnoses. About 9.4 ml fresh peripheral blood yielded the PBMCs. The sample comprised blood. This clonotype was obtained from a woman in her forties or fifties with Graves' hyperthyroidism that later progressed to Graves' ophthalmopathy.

The CDR3 bases are TGTGCCAGCAGCCCAGGGACAGGGACTCAGCCCCGGCATTTT. Translated: CASSPGTGTQPRHF. The chain joins TRBV7-8 to TRBJ1-5, with 9 positions matching TRBD1. CDR1 is SGHVS, CDR2 FQNEAQ, per germline. The CDR3 consists of 14 residues.